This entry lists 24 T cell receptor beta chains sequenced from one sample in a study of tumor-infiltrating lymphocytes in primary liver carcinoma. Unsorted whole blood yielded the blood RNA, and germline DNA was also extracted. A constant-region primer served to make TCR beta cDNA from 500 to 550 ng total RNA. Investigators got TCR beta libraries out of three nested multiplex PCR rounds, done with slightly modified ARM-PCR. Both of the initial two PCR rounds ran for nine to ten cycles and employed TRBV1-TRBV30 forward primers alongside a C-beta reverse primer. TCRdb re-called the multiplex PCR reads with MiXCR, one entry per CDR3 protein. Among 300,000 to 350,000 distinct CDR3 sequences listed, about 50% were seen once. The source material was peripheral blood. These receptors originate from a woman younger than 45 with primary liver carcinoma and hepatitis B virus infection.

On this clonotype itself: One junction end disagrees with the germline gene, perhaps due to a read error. As DNA, the CDR3 is TGTGTCAGCAGTGAAGGCAGAATCCCAAATCAGCCCCAGCATTTT. Translating it yields CVSSEGRIPNQPQHF. This chain joins TRBV6-1 and TRBJ1-5; D uncertain. The CDR3 is 15 amino acids. The germline V gene has CDR1 MNHNS and CDR2 SASEGT.

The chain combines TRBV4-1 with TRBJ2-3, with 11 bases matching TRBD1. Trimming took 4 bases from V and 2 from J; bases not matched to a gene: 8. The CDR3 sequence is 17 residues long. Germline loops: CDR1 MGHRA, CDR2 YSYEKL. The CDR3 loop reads CASSPGTGGPNTDTQYF. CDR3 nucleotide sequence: TGCGCCAGCAGCCCTGGGACAGGGGGACCTAACACAGATACGCAGTATTTT.

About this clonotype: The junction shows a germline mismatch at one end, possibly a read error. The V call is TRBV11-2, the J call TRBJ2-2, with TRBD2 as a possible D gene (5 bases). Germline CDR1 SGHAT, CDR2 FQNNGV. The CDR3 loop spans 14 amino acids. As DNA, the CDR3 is TGTGCCAGCAGCCGCGTTGGAAACACCGGGGAGCTGGTTTTT. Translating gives CASSRVGNTGELVF. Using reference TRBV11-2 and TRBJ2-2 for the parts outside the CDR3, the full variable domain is EAGVAQSPRYKIIEKRQSVAFWCNPISGHATLYWYQQILGQGPKLLIQFQNNGVVDDSQLPKDRFSAERLKGVDSTLKIQPAKLEDSAVYLCASSRVGNTGELVFGEGSRLTVL.

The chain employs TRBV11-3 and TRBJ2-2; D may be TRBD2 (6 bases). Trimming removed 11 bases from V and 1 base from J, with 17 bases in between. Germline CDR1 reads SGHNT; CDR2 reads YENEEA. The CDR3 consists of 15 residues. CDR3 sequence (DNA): TGTGCCGGCATATCCGGGACTCAGAACACCGGGGAGCTGTTTTTT. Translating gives CAGISGTQNTGELFF.

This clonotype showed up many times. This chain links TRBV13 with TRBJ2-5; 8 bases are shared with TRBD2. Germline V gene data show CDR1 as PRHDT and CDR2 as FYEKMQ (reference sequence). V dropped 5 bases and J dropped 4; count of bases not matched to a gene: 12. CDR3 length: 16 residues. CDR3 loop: CASSHFGGGEIETQYF. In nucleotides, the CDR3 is TGTGCCAGCAGCCATTTCGGGGGGGGGGAGATAGAGACCCAGTACTTC.

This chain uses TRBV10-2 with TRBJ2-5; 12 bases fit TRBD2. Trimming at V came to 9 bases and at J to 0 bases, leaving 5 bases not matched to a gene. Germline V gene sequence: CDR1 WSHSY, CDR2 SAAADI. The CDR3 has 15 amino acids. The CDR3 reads CASSGTSGHQETQYF. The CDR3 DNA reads TGCGCCAGTTCGGGGACTAGCGGGCACCAAGAGACCCAGTACTTC.

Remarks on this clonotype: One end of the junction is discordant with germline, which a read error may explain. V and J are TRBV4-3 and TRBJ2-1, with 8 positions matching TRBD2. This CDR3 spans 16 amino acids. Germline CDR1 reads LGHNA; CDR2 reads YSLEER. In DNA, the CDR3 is TGCTCCAGCAGCCAAGATGCGGGAGGCTCCTATAATGAGCAGTTCTTC. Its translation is CSSSQDAGGSYNEQFF.

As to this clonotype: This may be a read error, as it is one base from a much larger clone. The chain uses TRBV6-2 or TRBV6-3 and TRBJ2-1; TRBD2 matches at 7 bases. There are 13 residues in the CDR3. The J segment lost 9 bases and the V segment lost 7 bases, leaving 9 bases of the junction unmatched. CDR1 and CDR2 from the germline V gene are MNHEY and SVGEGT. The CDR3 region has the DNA TGTGCCAGCAAGACGGGCGGGAGAGCTGAGCAGTTCTTC. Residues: CASKTGGRAEQFF.

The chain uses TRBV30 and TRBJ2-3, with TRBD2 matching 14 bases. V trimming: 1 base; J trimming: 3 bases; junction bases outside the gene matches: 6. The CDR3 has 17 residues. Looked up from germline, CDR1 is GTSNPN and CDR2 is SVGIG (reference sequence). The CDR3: CAWSGYGTSGRTDTQYF. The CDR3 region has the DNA TGTGCCTGGAGTGGATACGGGACTAGCGGGAGAACAGATACGCAGTATTTT.

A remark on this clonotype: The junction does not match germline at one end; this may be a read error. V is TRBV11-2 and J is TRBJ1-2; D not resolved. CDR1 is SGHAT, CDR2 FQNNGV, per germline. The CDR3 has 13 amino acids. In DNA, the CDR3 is TGTGCCAGCAGAACACACGCTAACAATGGCTACACCTTC. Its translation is CASRTHANNGYTF.

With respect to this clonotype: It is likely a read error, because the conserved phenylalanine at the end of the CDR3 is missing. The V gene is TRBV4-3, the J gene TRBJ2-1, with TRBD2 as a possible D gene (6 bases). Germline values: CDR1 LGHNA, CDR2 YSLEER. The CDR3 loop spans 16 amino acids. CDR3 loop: CASSQDAGSSYSEQFL. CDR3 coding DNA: TGCGCCAGCAGCCAAGATGCGGGGAGCTCCTACAGTGAGCAGTTCCTC.

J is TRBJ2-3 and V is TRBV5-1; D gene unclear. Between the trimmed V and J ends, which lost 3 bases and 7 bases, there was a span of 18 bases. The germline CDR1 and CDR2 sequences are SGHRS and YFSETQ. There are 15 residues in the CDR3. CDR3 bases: TGCGCCAGCAGCTCCTACCCCGGACCGTCAAATACGCAGTATTTT. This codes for CASSSYPGPSNTQYF.

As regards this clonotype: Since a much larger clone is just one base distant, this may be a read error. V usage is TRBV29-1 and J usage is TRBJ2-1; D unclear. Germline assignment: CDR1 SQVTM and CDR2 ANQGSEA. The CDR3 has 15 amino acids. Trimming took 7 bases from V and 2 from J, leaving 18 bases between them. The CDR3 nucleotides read TGCAGCGCCAACGACGGGCTCATCCCCTACAATGAGCAGTTCTTC. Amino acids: CSANDGLIPYNEQFF.

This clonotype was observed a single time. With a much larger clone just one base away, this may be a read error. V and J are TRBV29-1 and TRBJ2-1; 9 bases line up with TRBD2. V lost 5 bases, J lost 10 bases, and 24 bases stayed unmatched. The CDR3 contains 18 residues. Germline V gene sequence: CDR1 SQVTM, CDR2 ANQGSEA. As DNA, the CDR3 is TGCAGCGTTCATGTGAACCCATTGCGTCACCTAGCGGGGCCAGAGCAGTTCTTC. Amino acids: CSVHVNPLRHLAGPEQFF.

CDR3 sequence (DNA): TGCGCCAGCGGCGGGACTAGAAGTCGGACCGACGAGCAGTACTTC. This encodes CASGGTRSRTDEQYF. V is TRBV10-2 and J is TRBJ2-7; 8 bases align to TRBD2. V lost 8 bases, J lost 5 bases, and 14 bases stayed unmatched. Germline V gene lookup returns CDR1 WSHSY and CDR2 SAAADI. The CDR3 sequence is 15 residues long.

The CDR3 sequence is CASSQGIGNTGELFF. In nucleotides, the CDR3 is TGCGCCAGCAGCCAAGGGATAGGCAACACCGGGGAGCTGTTTTTT. This chain uses TRBV4-1 with TRBJ2-2, with D unclear. Germline assignment: CDR1 MGHRA and CDR2 YSYEKL. The CDR3 runs to 15 residues. V was shortened by 1 base and J by 2 bases, with 8 bases between the two germline ends.

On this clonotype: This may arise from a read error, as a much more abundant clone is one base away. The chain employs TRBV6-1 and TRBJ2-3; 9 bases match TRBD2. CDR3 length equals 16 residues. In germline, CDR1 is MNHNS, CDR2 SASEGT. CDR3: CPSSDTLAGAGDTQYF. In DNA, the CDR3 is TGTCCCAGCAGCGATACCTTAGCGGGAGCCGGAGATACGCAGTATTTT.

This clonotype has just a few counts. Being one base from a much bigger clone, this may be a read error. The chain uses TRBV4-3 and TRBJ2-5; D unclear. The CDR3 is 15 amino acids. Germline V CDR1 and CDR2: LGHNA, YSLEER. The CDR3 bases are TGCGCCAGCAGCCAAGATAGGAATAGCTTAGAGACCCAGTGCTTC. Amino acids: CASSQDRNSLETQCF.

CDR3 loop: CASSLGQGFGWGNSPLHF. DNA for the CDR3: TGTGCCAGCAGTCTGGGACAGGGATTCGGCTGGGGTAATTCACCCCTCCACTTT. This chain joins TRBV6-6 and TRBJ1-6; TRBD1 matches at 9 bases. V shed 5 bases, J shed 6 bases, and the junction held 14 bases outside the gene matches. The germline V gene has CDR1 MNHNY and CDR2 SVGAGI (reference sequence). The CDR3 totals 18 residues.

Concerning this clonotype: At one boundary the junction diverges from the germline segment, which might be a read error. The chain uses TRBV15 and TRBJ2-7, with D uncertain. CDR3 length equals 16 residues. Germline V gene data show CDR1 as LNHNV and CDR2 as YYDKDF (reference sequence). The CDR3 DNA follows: TGTGCCACCAACAGAGAGTTGTCAAAAAACGGCTACGAGCAGTACTTC. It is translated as CATNRELSKNGYEQYF.

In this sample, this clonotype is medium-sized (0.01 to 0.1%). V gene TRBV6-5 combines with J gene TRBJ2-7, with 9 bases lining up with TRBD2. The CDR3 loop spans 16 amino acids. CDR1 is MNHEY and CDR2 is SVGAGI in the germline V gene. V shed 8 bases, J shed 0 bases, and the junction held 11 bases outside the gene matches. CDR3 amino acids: CASRDSGSSPSYEQYF. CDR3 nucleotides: TGTGCCAGCCGAGATAGCGGGAGTTCCCCCTCCTACGAGCAGTACTTC.

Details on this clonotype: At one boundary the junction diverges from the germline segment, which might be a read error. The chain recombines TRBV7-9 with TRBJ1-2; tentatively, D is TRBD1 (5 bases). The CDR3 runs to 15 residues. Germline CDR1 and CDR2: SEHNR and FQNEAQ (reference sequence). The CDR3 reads CAGSPSGDRITGYTF. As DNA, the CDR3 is TGTGCCGGCAGCCCCAGCGGGGACCGCATAACTGGCTACACCTTC.

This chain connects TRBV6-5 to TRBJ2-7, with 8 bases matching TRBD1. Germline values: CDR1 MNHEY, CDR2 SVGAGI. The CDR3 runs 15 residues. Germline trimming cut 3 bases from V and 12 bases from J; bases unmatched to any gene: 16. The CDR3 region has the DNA TGTGCCAGCAGTTATCCCGGGACAGGCATCTACGAGGGGTACTTC. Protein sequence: CASSYPGTGIYEGYF.

In DNA form, the CDR3 reads TGTGCCAGCAGTTTACTTGGGGGTCCCGAAGCTTTCTTT. This codes for CASSLLGGPEAFF. The chain employs TRBV28 and TRBJ1-1, with D possibly matching TRBD1 (5 bases). CDR3 length: 13 residues. Germline assignment: CDR1 MDHEN and CDR2 SYDVKM. V lost 2 bases to trimming and J lost 8 bases, with 12 bases between them.